This T cell receptor (beta chain) was sequenced for a study of CD8 T cells in ankylosing spondylitis. The study, taken as a whole, reports: Disease-associated clonotypes exhibited CD8+ identity and were relatively infrequent in peripheral blood. Some motif variants were previously reported in reactive arthritis synovial fluid and blood.

The CDR3 loop spans 13 amino acids. Unmatched junction bases numbered 11, after V lost 4 bases and J lost 14 bases. Germline V CDR1 and CDR2: SGHKS, YYEKEE (reference sequence). A word on this clonotype: No antigen is known for it.

Molecular-barcoded quantitative 5'-RACE produced these TCR beta libraries. TCRdb recomputed calls from the 5' RACE reads with MiXCR, one row per CDR3 protein. The sample lists roughly 280,000 distinct CDR3 sequences, around 20% occurring once. This chain joins TRBV5-5 and TRBJ2-5, with 10 bases that match TRBD2. This receptor was taken from a male donor with ankylosing spondylitis or in good health (not recorded which). Sequences were obtained from blood, either unsorted or a sorted T cell fraction (not recorded which). The CDR3 DNA sequence: TGTGCCAGCAGCGGGACTAGCGCTCCCGAACAATACTTC. Protein product: CASSGTSAPEQYF.